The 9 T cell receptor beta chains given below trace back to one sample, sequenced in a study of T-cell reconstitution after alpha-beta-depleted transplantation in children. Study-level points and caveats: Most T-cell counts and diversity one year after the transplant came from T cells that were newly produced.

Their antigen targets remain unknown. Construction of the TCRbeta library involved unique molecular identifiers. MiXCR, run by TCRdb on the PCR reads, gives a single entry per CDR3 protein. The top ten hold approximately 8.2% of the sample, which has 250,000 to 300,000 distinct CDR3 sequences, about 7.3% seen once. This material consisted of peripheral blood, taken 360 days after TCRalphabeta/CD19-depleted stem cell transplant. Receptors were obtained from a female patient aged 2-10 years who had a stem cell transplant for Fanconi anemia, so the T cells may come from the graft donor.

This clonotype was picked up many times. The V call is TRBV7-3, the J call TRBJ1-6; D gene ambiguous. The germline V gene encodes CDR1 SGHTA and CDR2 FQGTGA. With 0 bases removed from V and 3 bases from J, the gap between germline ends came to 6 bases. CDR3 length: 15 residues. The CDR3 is CASSLTGIYNSPLHF. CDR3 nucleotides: TGTGCCAGCAGCTTAACGGGGATCTATAATTCACCCCTCCACTTT.

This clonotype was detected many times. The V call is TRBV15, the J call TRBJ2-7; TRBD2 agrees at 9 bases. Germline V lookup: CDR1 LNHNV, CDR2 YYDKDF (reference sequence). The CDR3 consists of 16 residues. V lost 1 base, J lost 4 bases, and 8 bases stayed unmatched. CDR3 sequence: CATSRASGASSYEQYF. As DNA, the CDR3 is TGTGCCACCAGCAGAGCTAGCGGGGCGAGTTCGTACGAGCAGTACTTC.

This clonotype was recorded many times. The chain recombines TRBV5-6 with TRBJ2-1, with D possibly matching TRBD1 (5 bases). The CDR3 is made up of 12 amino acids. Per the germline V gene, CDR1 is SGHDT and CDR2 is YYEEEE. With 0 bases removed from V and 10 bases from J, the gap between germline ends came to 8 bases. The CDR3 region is CASSLGGHEQFF. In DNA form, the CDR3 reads TGTGCCAGCAGCTTGGGGGGCCACGAGCAGTTCTTC.

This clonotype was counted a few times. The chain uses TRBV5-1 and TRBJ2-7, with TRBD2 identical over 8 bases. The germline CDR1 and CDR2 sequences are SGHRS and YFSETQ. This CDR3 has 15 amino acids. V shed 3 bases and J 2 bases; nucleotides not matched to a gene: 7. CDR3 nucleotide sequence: TGCGCCAGCAGCTCCGGTAGCGGGATTGCCTACGAGCAGTACTTC. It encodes CASSSGSGIAYEQYF.

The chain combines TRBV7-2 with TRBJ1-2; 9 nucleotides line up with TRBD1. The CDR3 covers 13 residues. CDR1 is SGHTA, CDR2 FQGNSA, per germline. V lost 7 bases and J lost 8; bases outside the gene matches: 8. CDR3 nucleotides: TGTGCCAGCATCATTACAGGGGGCTGGGGCTACACCTTC. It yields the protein CASIITGGWGYTF.

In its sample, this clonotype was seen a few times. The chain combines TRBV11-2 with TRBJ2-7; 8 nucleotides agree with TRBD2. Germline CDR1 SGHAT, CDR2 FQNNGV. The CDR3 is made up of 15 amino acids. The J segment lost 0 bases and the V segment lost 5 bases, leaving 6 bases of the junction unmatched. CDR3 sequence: CASSPGLVPSYEQYF. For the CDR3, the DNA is TGTGCCAGCAGCCCGGGACTAGTTCCCTCCTACGAGCAGTACTTC.

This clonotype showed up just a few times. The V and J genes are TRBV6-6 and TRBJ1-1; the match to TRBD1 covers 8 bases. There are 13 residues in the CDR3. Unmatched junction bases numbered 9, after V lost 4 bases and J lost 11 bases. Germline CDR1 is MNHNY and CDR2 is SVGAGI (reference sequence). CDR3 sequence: CASSSRTGLVAFF. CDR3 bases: TGTGCCAGCAGTTCACGGACAGGGTTAGTTGCTTTCTTT.

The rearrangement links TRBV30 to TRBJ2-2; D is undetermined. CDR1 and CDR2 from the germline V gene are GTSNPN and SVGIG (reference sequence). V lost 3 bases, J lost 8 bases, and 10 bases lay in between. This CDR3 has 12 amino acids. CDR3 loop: CAWSLAPGELFF. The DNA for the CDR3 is TGTGCCTGGAGCTTAGCTCCTGGGGAGCTGTTTTTT.

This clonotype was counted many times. CDR3 loop: CASSPQLEQFF. The DNA of the CDR3 is TGTGCCAGCTCACCACAGCTGGAGCAGTTCTTC. V usage is TRBV18 and J usage is TRBJ2-1; unclear D gene. Germline loops: CDR1 KGHSH, CDR2 LQKENI. The V end lost 1 base, the J end lost 10 bases, and 5 bases lay between the germline ends. The CDR3 is made up of 11 amino acids. The whole variable domain, remainder taken from reference TRBV18 and TRBJ2-1, is NAGVMQNPRHLVRRRGQEARLRCSPMKGHSHVYWYRQLPEEGLKFMVYLQKENIIDESGMPKERFSAEFPKEGPSILRIQQVVRGDSAAYFCASSPQLEQFFGPGTRLTVL.